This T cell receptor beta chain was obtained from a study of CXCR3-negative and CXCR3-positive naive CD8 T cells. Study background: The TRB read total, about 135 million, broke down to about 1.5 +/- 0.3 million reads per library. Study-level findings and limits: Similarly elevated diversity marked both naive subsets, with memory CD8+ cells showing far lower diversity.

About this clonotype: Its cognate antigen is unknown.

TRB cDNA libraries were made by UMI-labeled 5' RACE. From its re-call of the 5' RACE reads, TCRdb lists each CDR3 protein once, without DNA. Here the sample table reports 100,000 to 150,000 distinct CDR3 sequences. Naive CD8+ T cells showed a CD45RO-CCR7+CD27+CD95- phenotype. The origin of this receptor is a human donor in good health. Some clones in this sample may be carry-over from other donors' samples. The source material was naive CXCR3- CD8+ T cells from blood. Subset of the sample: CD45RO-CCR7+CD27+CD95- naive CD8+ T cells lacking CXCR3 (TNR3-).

The CDR3 region is CASSRGLEQFF. The rearrangement uses TRBV7-8 and TRBJ2-1; absent DNA, TCRdb's TRBD2 call cannot be checked. The CDR3 runs to 11 residues. Germline loops: CDR1 SGHVS, CDR2 FQNEAQ. Variable domain in full (rest from reference TRBV7-8 and TRBJ2-1): GAGVSQSPRYKVAKRGQDVALRCDPISGHVSLFWYQQALGQGPEFLTYFQNEAQLDKSGLPSDRFFAERPEGSVSTLKIQRTQQEDSAVYLCASSRGLEQFFGPGTRLTVL.